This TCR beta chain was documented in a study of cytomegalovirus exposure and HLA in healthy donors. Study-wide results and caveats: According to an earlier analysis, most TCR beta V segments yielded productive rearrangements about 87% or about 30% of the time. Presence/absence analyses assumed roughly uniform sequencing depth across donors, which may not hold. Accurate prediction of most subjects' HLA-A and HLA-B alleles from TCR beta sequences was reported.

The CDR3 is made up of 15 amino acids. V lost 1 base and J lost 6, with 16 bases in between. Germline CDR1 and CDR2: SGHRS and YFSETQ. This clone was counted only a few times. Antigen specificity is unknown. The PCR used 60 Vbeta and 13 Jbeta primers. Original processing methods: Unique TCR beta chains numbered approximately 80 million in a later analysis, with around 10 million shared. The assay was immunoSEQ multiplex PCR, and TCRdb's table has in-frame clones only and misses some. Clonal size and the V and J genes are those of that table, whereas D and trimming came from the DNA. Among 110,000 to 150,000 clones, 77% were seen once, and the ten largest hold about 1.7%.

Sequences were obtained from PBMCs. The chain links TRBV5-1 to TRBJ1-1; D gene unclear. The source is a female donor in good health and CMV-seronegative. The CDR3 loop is CASSLKEFSGAEAFF. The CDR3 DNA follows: TGCGCCAGCAGCTTGAAGGAGTTCTCCGGGGCTGAAGCTTTCTTT.